The 18 T cell receptor beta chains below come from one sample, sequenced in a study of beta chain features in type 1 diabetes. What was sequenced were expressed TCRB transcripts, since all of the isolated RNA had been reverse transcribed. Method: immunoSEQ multiplex PCR; TCRdb's copy keeps in-frame clones and lacks some. The data show about 240,000 clones, with about 26% seen just once and roughly 4% held by the top ten. Sequenced material: central memory CD4+ T cells from blood. The source of these receptors is a young man in good health.

The J gene is TRBJ2-7, the V gene TRBV7-2, with a tentative D call TRBD1 (6 bases). V was trimmed by 1 base and J by 2 bases, leaving 12 bases between them. Germline values: CDR1 SGHTA, CDR2 FQGNSA. CDR3 size: 15 residues. The CDR3, as DNA: TGTGCCAGCAGCTTAGTGGCCAGGGGCACCTACGAGCAGTACTTC. Its protein is CASSLVARGTYEQYF.

V is TRBV5-4 and J is TRBJ2-6, with D possibly matching TRBD2 (5 bases). V lost 10 bases, J lost 3 bases, and 20 bases lay in between. Germline V lookup: CDR1 SGHNT, CDR2 YYREEE (reference sequence). The CDR3 runs to 16 residues. CDR3 DNA: TGTGCCGCTACCCGGGCGTCTGAGGGTGGGGCCAACGTCCTGACTTTC. Translated, it gives CAATRASEGGANVLTF.

This clone was picked up many times. J is TRBJ2-6 and V is TRBV2; D is undetermined. This CDR3 spans 16 amino acids. Between the trimmed V and J ends, which lost 2 bases and 0 bases, there was a span of 8 bases. Germline CDR1 reads SNHLY; CDR2 reads FYNNEI. CDR3 DNA: TGTGCCAGCAGTGAAAGGCGGAGCTCTGGGGCCAACGTCCTGACTTTC. Residues: CASSERRSSGANVLTF. Complete variable domain (other parts from reference TRBV2 and TRBJ2-6): EPEVTQTPSHQVTQMGQEVILRCVPISNHLYFYWYRQILGQKVEFLVSFYNNEISEKSEIFDDQFSVERPDGSNFTLKIRSTKLEDSAMYFCASSERRSSGANVLTFGAGSRLTVL.

This clone was detected only a few times. This chain links TRBV30 with TRBJ2-3, with D perhaps matching TRBD1 or TRBD2 (5 bases each). The CDR3 runs to 15 residues. With 2 bases removed from V and 4 bases from J, the gap between germline ends came to 16 bases. Germline V lookup: CDR1 GTSNPN, CDR2 SVGIG (reference sequence). The CDR3 loop is CAWSPGGEASDTQYF. DNA of the CDR3: TGTGCCTGGAGTCCTGGGGGAGAAGCGTCAGATACGCAGTATTTT.

This clone came up many times. The chain is built from TRBV19 and TRBJ1-1; D not certain. With 9 bases removed from V and 7 bases from J, the gap between germline ends came to 6 bases. This CDR3 has 9 amino acids. Per the germline V gene, CDR1 is LNHDA and CDR2 is SQIVND (reference sequence). CDR3 bases: TGTGCCAGATCGAGTGAAGCTTTCTTT. This sequence encodes CARSSEAFF. The whole variable domain, remainder taken from reference TRBV19 and TRBJ1-1, is DGGITQSPKYLFRKEGQNVTLSCEQNLNHDAMYWYRQDPGQGLRLIYYSQIVNDFQKGDIAEGYSVSREKKESFPLTVTSAQKNPTAFYLCARSSEAFFGQGTRLTVV.

The V and J genes are TRBV7-2 and TRBJ1-1; possibly TRBD1 for D (6 bases). V gave up 3 bases and J gave up 6 bases, with 14 bases separating them. This CDR3 contains 14 residues. Germline V lookup: CDR1 SGHTA, CDR2 FQGNSA. CDR3 protein: CASSFSQGYPEAFF. The CDR3 coding sequence is TGTGCCAGCAGCTTTTCACAGGGATACCCTGAAGCTTTCTTT.

A few counts support this clone. V gene TRBV5-4 combines with J gene TRBJ2-1; 9 bases map to TRBD2. The germline V gene encodes CDR1 SGHNT and CDR2 YYREEE (reference sequence). V gave up 4 bases and J gave up 9 bases; unmatched junction bases: 5. There are 13 residues in the CDR3. The CDR3: CASSIAGAAEQFF. CDR3 DNA: TGTGCCAGCAGCATAGCGGGAGCGGCTGAGCAGTTCTTC.

There are a few counts of this clone. The gene calls are TRBV19 and TRBJ2-1; TRBD2 matches at 10 bases. With 5 bases clipped from V and 6 bases from J, the junction kept 10 bases outside the gene matches. There are 16 residues in the CDR3. Germline V gene data show CDR1 as LNHDA and CDR2 as SQIVND (reference sequence). CDR3 in DNA: TGTGCCAGTAGTTCCTTAGCGGGAGGCGCTCGCAATGAGCAGTTCTTC. This codes for CASSSLAGGARNEQFF.

The genes are TRBV2 and TRBJ2-2; TRBD2 might be the D (6 bases). Germline V gene lookup returns CDR1 SNHLY and CDR2 FYNNEI. Trimming took 8 bases from V and 4 from J, leaving 11 bases between them. The CDR3 is 13 residues long. The DNA of the CDR3 is TGTGCCAGCCGACTAGGGGCCACCGGGGAGCTGTTTTTT. Protein: CASRLGATGELFF.

The V call is TRBV27, the J call TRBJ2-7; the D gene is possibly TRBD1 (5 bases). The germline CDR1 and CDR2 sequences are MNHEY and SMNVEV (reference sequence). The CDR3 totals 13 residues. V lost 4 bases and J 2 bases, leaving 9 bases between the germline ends. CDR3 amino acids: CASSSQVAYEQYF. CDR3 sequence (DNA): TGTGCCAGCAGTTCACAGGTGGCCTACGAGCAGTACTTC.

The chain employs TRBV5-8 and TRBJ1-6; TRBD1 is a possible D gene (5 bases). The CDR3 extends over 16 amino acids. Trimming cost V 2 bases and J 7 bases, with 16 bases left between them. The germline CDR1 and CDR2 sequences are SGHTS and YDEGEE. CDR3 residues: CASSFVGTANNSPLHF. CDR3 in DNA: TGTGCCAGCAGCTTTGTAGGGACGGCTAACAATTCACCCCTCCACTTT.

This clone showed up just a few times. V usage is TRBV7-6 and J usage is TRBJ2-7, with 7 bases aligning to TRBD2. This CDR3 contains 13 residues. V lost 5 bases and J lost 4; bases outside the gene matches: 5. Germline CDR1 and CDR2: SGHVS and FNYEAQ. CDR3 loop: CASSVNGGYEQYF. The CDR3 nucleotides are TGTGCCAGCAGCGTCAACGGGGGGTACGAGCAGTACTTC.

This clone has a count of ten or more. The chain joins TRBV4-2 to TRBJ1-6, with a tentative D call TRBD1 (5 bases). CDR1 and CDR2 from the germline V gene are LGHNA and YNFKEQ. The CDR3 sequence is 15 residues long. The ends were cut back, 0 bases at V and 7 bases at J, with 10 bases in the middle. CDR3 nucleotide sequence: TGTGCCAGCAGCCAAGATCCGGGGGAGAATTCACCCCTCCACTTT. It is translated as CASSQDPGENSPLHF.

This chain links TRBV28 with TRBJ2-5; 15 positions agree with TRBD2. Germline values: CDR1 MDHEN, CDR2 SYDVKM. Unmatched junction bases numbered 7, after V lost 1 base and J lost 4 bases. CDR3 length: 18 amino acids. The CDR3 spells CASSLFRTSGRAGETQYF. In DNA, the CDR3 is TGTGCCAGCAGTTTATTCCGGACTAGCGGGAGGGCCGGAGAGACCCAGTACTTC.

This chain connects TRBV7-9 to TRBJ2-5, with 9 positions matching TRBD1. V shed 3 bases, J shed 4 bases, and the junction held 3 bases outside the gene matches. Germline-derived CDR1 and CDR2 are SEHNR and FQNEAQ (reference sequence). This CDR3 region has 14 residues. The CDR3 nucleotides are TGTGCCAGCAGCTTGGGGACAGGGAGAGAGACCCAGTACTTC. It yields the protein CASSLGTGRETQYF.

The table lists this clone with a few counts. This chain connects TRBV7-9 to TRBJ2-1; 7 nucleotides match TRBD2. The J segment lost 10 bases and the V segment lost 5 bases, leaving 5 bases of the junction unmatched. This CDR3 is built from 12 residues. The germline gives CDR1 SEHNR, CDR2 FQNEAQ (reference sequence). CDR3 in amino acids: CASSRDYGEQFF. The CDR3 nucleotides are TGTGCCAGCAGCCGGGACTACGGCGAGCAGTTCTTC. The full variable domain, rest sourced from reference TRBV7-9 and TRBJ2-1, is DTGVSQNPRHKITKRGQNVTFRCDPISEHNRLYWYRQTLGQGPEFLTYFQNEAQLEKSRLLSDRFSAERPKGSFSTLEIQRTEQGDSAMYLCASSRDYGEQFFGPGTRLTVL.

V usage is TRBV7-2 and J usage is TRBJ2-7, with D perhaps TRBD2 (5 bases). Trimming left V 5 bases short and J 4 bases short, with 15 bases between. The germline CDR1 and CDR2 sequences are SGHTA and FQGNSA. The CDR3 loop spans 14 amino acids. CDR3 nucleotide sequence: TGTGCCAGCAGCGAGTCGGCTAGCTTGTACGAGCAGTACTTC. Translating it yields CASSESASLYEQYF.

This clone was detected only a few times. The chain uses TRBV9 and TRBJ2-3, with 9 nucleotides matching TRBD2. V was pared by 0 bases and J by 6 bases, with 11 bases of the junction left unmatched. Germline CDR1 is SGDLS and CDR2 is YYNGEE. The CDR3 covers 17 residues. CDR3 in DNA: TGTGCCAGCAGCGTAGCTACGGCTAGCGGGATTACGGATACGCAGTATTTT. As protein: CASSVATASGITDTQYF.